Listed below are T cell receptor beta chains from one sample, sequenced in a study of T-cell reconstitution after alpha-beta-depleted transplantation in children. TCRdb fed the PCR reads into MiXCR, producing one record per CDR3 protein. This table holds about 100,000 distinct CDR3 sequences, under 9% found once. Source: PBMCs, taken before TCRalphabeta/CD19-depleted stem cell transplant. The receptors originated from a boy aged 2 to 10 with acute lymphoblastic leukemia, due to receive a stem cell transplant. Both conserved end residues are part of each CDR3. A D gene is named only where the DNA matches it firmly. The size of a clone is reported for some rows only, either as once, few or many, or as a class for expanded clones.

v_call,j_call,clone_size,d_call,cdr3_aa,cdr3_nt
TRBV11-2,TRBJ2-3,NA,TRBD2,CASSKGGPSGGGSTDTQYF,TGTGCCAGCAGCAAAGGCGGGCCTAGCGGGGGGGGAAGCACAGATACGCAGTATTTT
TRBV12-3/TRBV12-4,TRBJ2-7,NA,NA,CASGLRTFGTDEQYF,TGTGCCAGCGGATTAAGGACTTTTGGGACCGACGAGCAGTACTTC
TRBV12-3/TRBV12-4,TRBJ2-7,many,NA,CASSFGLVYEQYF,TGTGCCAGCAGTTTCGGGTTAGTGTACGAGCAGTACTTC
TRBV5-1,TRBJ2-7,NA,TRBD1,CASSYRDSTYEQYF,TGCGCCAGCAGCTACCGGGACAGCACCTACGAGCAGTACTTC
TRBV14,TRBJ1-4,few,NA,CASSPHRDPYEKLFF,TGTGCCAGCAGCCCTCACAGGGATCCCTACGAAAAACTGTTTTTT
TRBV12-3/TRBV12-4,TRBJ2-3,few,NA,CASRQSGSATDTQYF,TGTGCCAGCAGACAAAGCGGGTCCGCCACAGATACGCAGTATTTT
TRBV5-1,TRBJ1-1,many,NA,CASSLDPATEAFF,TGCGCCAGCAGCTTGGATCCGGCCACTGAAGCTTTCTTT
TRBV6-1,TRBJ2-2,few,TRBD1,CASSGDRADTGELFF,TGTGCCAGCAGTGGGGACAGGGCGGACACCGGGGAGCTGTTTTTT
TRBV29-1,TRBJ2-5,many,TRBD1,CSVYLWDRDGETQYF,TGCAGCGTGTACTTGTGGGACAGGGACGGAGAGACCCAGTACTTC
TRBV4-1,TRBJ1-2,NA,TRBD1,CASSQGRDRWGGYTF,TGCGCCAGCAGCCAAGGCAGGGACAGGTGGGGGGGCTACACCTTC
TRBV10-3,TRBJ2-1,few,NA,CAIRGGGESSYNEQFF,TGTGCCATCAGGGGTGGTGGGGAGAGCTCCTACAATGAGCAGTTCTTC
TRBV7-2,TRBJ2-2,many,NA,CASSLTGNTGELFF,TGTGCCAGCAGCTTAACAGGGAACACCGGGGAGCTGTTTTTT
TRBV2,TRBJ2-3,few,NA,CASSDVGGTDTQYF,TGTGCCAGCAGTGATGTGGGGGGCACAGATACGCAGTATTTT
TRBV27,TRBJ1-1,many,NA,CASSLRGGHTEAFF,TGTGCCAGCAGCCTTCGGGGAGGGCACACTGAAGCTTTCTTT
TRBV27,TRBJ2-3,NA,TRBD2,CASSHAGGGTDTQYF,TGTGCCAGCAGCCACGCGGGGGGCGGCACAGATACGCAGTATTTT
TRBV4-2,TRBJ2-3,many,TRBD2,CASSRPTSGGAGTDTQYF,TGTGCCAGCAGCCGGCCGACTAGCGGGGGGGCCGGCACAGATACGCAGTATTTT
TRBV20-1,TRBJ1-3,many,NA,CSARDSGNTIYF,TGCAGTGCTAGGGACTCTGGAAACACCATATATTTT
TRBV12-3/TRBV12-4,TRBJ1-2,many,TRBD1,CASRPGTEHRNYGYTF,TGTGCCAGCAGGCCCGGGACAGAACATCGTAACTATGGCTACACCTTC
TRBV20-1,TRBJ1-5,NA,NA,CSARAGVQPQHF,TGCAGTGCTAGGGCGGGGGTCCAGCCCCAGCATTTT
TRBV20-1,TRBJ2-2,NA,NA,CSARDLGGPVTGELFF,TGCAGTGCTAGAGATCTTGGGGGGCCAGTCACCGGGGAGCTGTTTTTT
TRBV7-9,TRBJ2-5,many,TRBD2,CASSLARGEAPQETQYF,TGTGCCAGCAGCTTAGCCCGGGGGGAGGCCCCTCAAGAGACCCAGTACTTC
TRBV3-1,TRBJ2-7,many,TRBD2,CASSQDSPGAAGAYEQYF,TGTGCCAGCAGCCAAGATAGTCCGGGAGCAGCGGGGGCCTACGAGCAGTACTTC
TRBV7-3,TRBJ2-2,NA,NA,CASSLTSAQDTGELFF,TGTGCCAGCAGCTTAACTAGCGCGCAGGACACCGGGGAGCTGTTTTTT
TRBV15,TRBJ2-3,NA,NA,CATSRVGPPDTQYF,TGTGCCACCAGCAGAGTTGGCCCTCCAGATACGCAGTATTTT
TRBV3-1,TRBJ1-5,few,NA,CASSQSGGNQPQHF,TGTGCCAGCAGCCAATCAGGGGGCAATCAGCCCCAGCATTTT
TRBV9,TRBJ2-2,NA,NA,CASSVGPAGTGELFF,TGTGCCAGCAGCGTAGGGCCAGCGGGCACCGGGGAGCTGTTTTTT
TRBV5-1,TRBJ2-5,few,TRBD2,CASASSGGETQYF,TGCGCCAGTGCGTCTAGCGGGGGAGAGACCCAGTACTTC